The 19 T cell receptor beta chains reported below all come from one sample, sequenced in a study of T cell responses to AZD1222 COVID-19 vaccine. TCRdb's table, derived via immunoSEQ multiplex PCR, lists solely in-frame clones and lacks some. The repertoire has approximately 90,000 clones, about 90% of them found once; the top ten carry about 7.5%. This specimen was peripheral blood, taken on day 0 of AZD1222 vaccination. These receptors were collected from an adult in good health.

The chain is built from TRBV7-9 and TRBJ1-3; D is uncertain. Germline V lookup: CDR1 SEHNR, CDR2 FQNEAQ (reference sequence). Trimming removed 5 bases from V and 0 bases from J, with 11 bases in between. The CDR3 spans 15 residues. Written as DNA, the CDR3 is TGTGCCAGCAGCCCTGACATGAACTCTGGAAACACCATATATTTT. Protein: CASSPDMNSGNTIYF.

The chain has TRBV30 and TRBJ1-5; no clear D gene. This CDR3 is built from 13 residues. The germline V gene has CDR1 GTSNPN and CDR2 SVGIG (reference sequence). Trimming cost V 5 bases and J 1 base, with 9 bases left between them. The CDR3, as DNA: TGTGCCTGGGGAGGGTTGAGCAATCAGCCCCAGCATTTT. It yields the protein CAWGGLSNQPQHF.

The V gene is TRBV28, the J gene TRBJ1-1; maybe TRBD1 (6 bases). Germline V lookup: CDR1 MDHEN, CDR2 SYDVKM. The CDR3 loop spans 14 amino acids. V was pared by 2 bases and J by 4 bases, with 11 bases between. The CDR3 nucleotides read TGTGCCAGCAGTTTAAGCGAGGGGGTCACTGAAGCTTTCTTT. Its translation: CASSLSEGVTEAFF.

The CDR3 is CASSPPNSNQPQHF. The CDR3 DNA reads as TGTGCCAGCTCACCACCTAATAGCAATCAGCCCCAGCATTTT. This chain joins TRBV18 and TRBJ1-5; no reliable D call. Trimming removed 0 bases at V and 0 bases at J, with 3 bases between. The CDR3 is made up of 14 amino acids. From germline, CDR1 is KGHSH and CDR2 LQKENI.

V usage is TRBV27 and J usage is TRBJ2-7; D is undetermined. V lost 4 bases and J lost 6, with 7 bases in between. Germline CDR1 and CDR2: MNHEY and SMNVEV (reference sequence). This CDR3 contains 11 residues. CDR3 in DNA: TGTGCCAGCAGTTCCAGGTTCGAGCAGTACTTC. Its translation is CASSSRFEQYF.

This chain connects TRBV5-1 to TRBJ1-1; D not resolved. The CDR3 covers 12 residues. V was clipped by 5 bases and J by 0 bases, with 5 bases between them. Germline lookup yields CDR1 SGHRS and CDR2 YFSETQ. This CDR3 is CASSYMNTEAFF. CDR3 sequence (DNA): TGCGCCAGCAGTTACATGAACACTGAAGCTTTCTTT.

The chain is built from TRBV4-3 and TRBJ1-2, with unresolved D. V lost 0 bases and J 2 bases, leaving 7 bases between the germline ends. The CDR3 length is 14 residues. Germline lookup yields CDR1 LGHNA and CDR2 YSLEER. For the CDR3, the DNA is TGCGCCAGCAGCCAAGATCTGGGGAACTATGGCTACACCTTC. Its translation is CASSQDLGNYGYTF.

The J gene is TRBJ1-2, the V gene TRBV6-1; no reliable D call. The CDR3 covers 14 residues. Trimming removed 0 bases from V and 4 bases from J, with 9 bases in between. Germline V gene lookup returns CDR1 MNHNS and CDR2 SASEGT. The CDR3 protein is CASSEARTFYGYTF. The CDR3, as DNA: TGTGCCAGCAGTGAAGCGAGGACCTTCTATGGCTACACCTTC.

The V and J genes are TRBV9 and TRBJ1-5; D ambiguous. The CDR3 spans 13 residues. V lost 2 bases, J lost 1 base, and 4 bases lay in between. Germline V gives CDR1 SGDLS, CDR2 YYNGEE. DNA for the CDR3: TGTGCCAGCAGCGTGAGCAGCAATCAGCCCCAGCATTTT. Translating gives CASSVSSNQPQHF.

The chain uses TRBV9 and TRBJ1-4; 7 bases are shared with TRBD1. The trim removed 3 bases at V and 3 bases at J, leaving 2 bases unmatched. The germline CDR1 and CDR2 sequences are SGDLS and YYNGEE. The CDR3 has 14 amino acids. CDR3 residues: CASSGDSPNEKLFF. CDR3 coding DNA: TGTGCCAGCAGCGGGGACAGTCCTAATGAAAAACTGTTTTTT. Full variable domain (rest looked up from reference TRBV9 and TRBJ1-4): DSGVTQTPKHLITATGQRVTLRCSPRSGDLSVYWYQQSLDQGLQFLIQYYNGEERAKGNILERFSAQQFPDLHSELNLSSLELGDSALYFCASSGDSPNEKLFFGSGTQLSVL.

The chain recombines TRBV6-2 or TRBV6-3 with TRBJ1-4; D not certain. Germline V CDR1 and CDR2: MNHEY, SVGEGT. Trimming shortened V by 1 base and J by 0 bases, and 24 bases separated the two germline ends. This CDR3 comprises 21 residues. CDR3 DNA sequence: TGTGCCAGCAGTTACTTATTCGAAGCCTGGACGACGGATCCAACTAATGAAAAACTGTTTTTT. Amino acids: CASSYLFEAWTTDPTNEKLFF.

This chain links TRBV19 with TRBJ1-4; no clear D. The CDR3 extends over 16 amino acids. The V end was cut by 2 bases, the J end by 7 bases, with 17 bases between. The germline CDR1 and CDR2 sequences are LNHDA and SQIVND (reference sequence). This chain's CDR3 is CASSISRGPRGEKLFF. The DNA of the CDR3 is TGTGCCAGTAGTATATCCAGAGGGCCGCGGGGTGAAAAACTGTTTTTT.

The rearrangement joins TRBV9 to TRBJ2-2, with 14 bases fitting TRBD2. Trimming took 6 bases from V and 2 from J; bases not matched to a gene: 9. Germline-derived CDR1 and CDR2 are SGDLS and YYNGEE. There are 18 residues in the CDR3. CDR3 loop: CASNSGTSGGDNTGELFF. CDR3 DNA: TGTGCCAGCAACTCCGGGACTAGCGGGGGTGACAACACCGGGGAGCTGTTTTTT.

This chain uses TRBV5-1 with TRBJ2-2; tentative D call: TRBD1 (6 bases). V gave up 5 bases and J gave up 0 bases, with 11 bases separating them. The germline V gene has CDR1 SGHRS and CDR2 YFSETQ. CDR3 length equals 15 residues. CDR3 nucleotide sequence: TGCGCCAGCAGGGTACGGACAGCGAACACCGGGGAGCTGTTTTTT. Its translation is CASRVRTANTGELFF.

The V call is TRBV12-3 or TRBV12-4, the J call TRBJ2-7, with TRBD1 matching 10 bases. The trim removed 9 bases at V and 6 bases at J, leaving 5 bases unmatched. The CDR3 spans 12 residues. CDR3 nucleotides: TGTGCCAGTCGGGACAGGGGTTCCGAGCAGTACTTC. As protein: CASRDRGSEQYF.

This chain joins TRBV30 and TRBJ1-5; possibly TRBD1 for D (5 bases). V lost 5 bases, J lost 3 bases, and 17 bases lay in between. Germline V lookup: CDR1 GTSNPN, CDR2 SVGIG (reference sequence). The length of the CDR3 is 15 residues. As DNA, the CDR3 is TGTGCCTGGTCCTGGTTTGGGGGAAACAATCAGCCCCAGCATTTT. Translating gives CAWSWFGGNNQPQHF.

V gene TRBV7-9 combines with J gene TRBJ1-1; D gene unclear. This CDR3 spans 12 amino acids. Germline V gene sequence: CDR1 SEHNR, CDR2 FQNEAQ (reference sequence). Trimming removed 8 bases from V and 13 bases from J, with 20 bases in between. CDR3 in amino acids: CASSLESWMGFF. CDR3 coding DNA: TGTGCCAGCTCTCTCGAGTCCTGGATGGGTTTCTTT. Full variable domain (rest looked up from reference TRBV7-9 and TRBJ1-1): DTGVSQNPRHKITKRGQNVTFRCDPISEHNRLYWYRQTLGQGPEFLTYFQNEAQLEKSRLLSDRFSAERPKGSFSTLEIQRTEQGDSAMYLCASSLESWMGFFGQGTRLTVV.

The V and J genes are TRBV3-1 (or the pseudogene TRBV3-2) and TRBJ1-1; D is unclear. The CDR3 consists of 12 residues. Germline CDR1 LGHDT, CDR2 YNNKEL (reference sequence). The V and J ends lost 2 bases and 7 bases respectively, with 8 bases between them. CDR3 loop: CASSQIVGEAFF. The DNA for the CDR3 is TGTGCCAGCAGCCAAATAGTCGGTGAAGCTTTCTTT.

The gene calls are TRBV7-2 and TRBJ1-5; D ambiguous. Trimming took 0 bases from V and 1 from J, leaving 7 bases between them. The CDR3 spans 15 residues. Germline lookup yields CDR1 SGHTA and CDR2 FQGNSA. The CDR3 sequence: CASSLALGSNQPQHF. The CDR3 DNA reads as TGTGCCAGCAGCTTAGCGCTCGGGAGCAATCAGCCCCAGCATTTT.